The 21 T cell receptor beta chains listed next were all sequenced from one sample in a study of blood T cell repertoires in COVID-19 (dated by TCRdb to about 2020). The library relied on the immunoSEQ multiplex PCR assay. TCRdb carries this immuneACCESS record with in-frame sequences only. Its versions omit some clonotypes, under half of them owing to an unresolved V gene in the studies checked, with the rest unexplained. The sample has about 39,000 clones on record, approximately 85% of them singletons. Together, the top ten hold approximately 9.9% of the sample. The sample was peripheral blood. These receptors were taken from a human donor in a cohort sampled during active COVID-19.

The chain recombines TRBV6-5 with TRBJ2-7, with 7 bases that match TRBD1. The CDR3 runs to 14 residues. Germline values: CDR1 MNHEY, CDR2 SVGAGI. V was clipped by 6 bases and J by 2 bases; unmatched bases: 7. CDR3 DNA: TGTGCCAGCAGCCGAAGACAGGGCCCCTACGAGCAGTACTTC. Encoded protein: CASSRRQGPYEQYF.

The V gene is TRBV7-9, the J gene TRBJ2-1; D is unclear. The CDR3 covers 15 residues. Looked up from germline, CDR1 is SEHNR and CDR2 is FQNEAQ (reference sequence). Deletions cut 1 base from V and 3 bases from J, with 10 bases between. The CDR3 reads CASSLDLVFYNEQFF. The CDR3 nucleotides are TGTGCCAGCAGCTTAGACCTAGTTTTCTACAATGAGCAGTTCTTC.

The chain has TRBV9 and TRBJ2-2, with D unclear. CDR1 SGDLS and CDR2 YYNGEE come from the germline V gene. V gave up 1 base and J gave up 2 bases, with 9 bases separating them. CDR3 length: 15 residues. The CDR3 DNA reads TGTGCCAGCAGCGTACGGTCTCTAAACACCGGGGAGCTGTTTTTT. This sequence encodes CASSVRSLNTGELFF.

This chain uses TRBV10-1 with TRBJ1-1; TRBD1 matches 8 bases. Per germline, CDR1 WNHNN and CDR2 SYGVQD (reference sequence). The V segment lost 4 bases and the J segment 1 base; nucleotides outside the gene matches: 5. The CDR3 totals 15 residues. CDR3 sequence reads: CASSATGTGNTEAFF. The CDR3 region has the DNA TGCGCCAGCAGTGCCACCGGGACAGGGAACACTGAAGCTTTCTTT.

V usage is TRBV5-1 and J usage is TRBJ2-1, with unresolved D. Germline CDR1 and CDR2: SGHRS and YFSETQ. The CDR3 has 16 residues. V was trimmed by 4 bases and J by 3 bases, leaving 17 bases between them. As DNA, the CDR3 is TGCGCCAGCAGCGAACAAGTCTCAACCCTCTACAATGAGCAGTTCTTC. Translating gives CASSEQVSTLYNEQFF.

The chain couples TRBV9 to TRBJ2-3; 9 bases fit TRBD2. Losses at the gene ends were 6 bases for V and 0 bases for J; bases not matched to a gene: 5. The CDR3 totals 15 residues. Germline V gene lookup returns CDR1 SGDLS and CDR2 YYNGEE. The CDR3 nucleotides read TGTGCCAGCACCCGAGGACTAGCGAGCACAGATACGCAGTATTTT. This sequence encodes CASTRGLASTDTQYF.

This clone has a single count. The rearrangement uses TRBV6-2 or TRBV6-3 and TRBJ2-3, with 7 nucleotides matching TRBD2. Germline V CDR1 and CDR2: MNHEY, SVGEGT. V shed 2 bases, J shed 7 bases, and the junction held 6 bases outside the gene matches. The CDR3 is 14 amino acids. The CDR3 here is CASSYGVAGYTQYF. DNA of the CDR3: TGTGCCAGCAGTTACGGAGTAGCGGGCTATACGCAGTATTTT.

The chain recombines TRBV7-9 with TRBJ1-6; 7 nucleotides line up with TRBD1. CDR3 length: 15 amino acids. The junction had 3 bases not matched to a gene; V was cut back by 4 bases and J by 3 bases. Germline values: CDR1 SEHNR, CDR2 FQNEAQ (reference sequence). CDR3 region: CASSSQGDYNSPLHF. As DNA, the CDR3 is TGTGCCAGCAGCTCCCAGGGGGACTATAATTCACCCCTCCACTTT.

This clone has a single count. V and J are TRBV6-5 and TRBJ1-2, with D maybe TRBD1 (6 bases). Trimming stripped 7 bases from V and 4 bases from J, with 16 bases between. CDR3 size: 14 residues. Per germline, CDR1 MNHEY and CDR2 SVGAGI. The CDR3 loop is CASTPAGATYGYTF. The CDR3 region has the DNA TGTGCCAGCACCCCGGCAGGGGCTACCTATGGCTACACCTTC.

The rearrangement links TRBV7-2 to TRBJ1-1; D gene ambiguous. Per germline, CDR1 SGHTA and CDR2 FQGNSA. Trimming shortened V by 5 bases and J by 6 bases, and 10 bases separated the two germline ends. There are 12 residues in the CDR3. The CDR3 sequence is CASSGGWAEAFF. The CDR3 DNA is TGTGCCAGCAGCGGAGGGTGGGCTGAAGCTTTCTTT.

This clone was seen just once. This sequence joins TRBV3-1 (or the pseudogene TRBV3-2) and TRBJ2-2; D is perhaps TRBD1 (6 bases). CDR3 length: 14 amino acids. CDR1 and CDR2 (germline): LGHDT, YNNKEL (reference sequence). Deletions cut 4 bases from V and 8 bases from J, with 14 bases between. CDR3 in amino acids: CASSPLGGGGELFF. The CDR3 DNA is TGTGCCAGCAGCCCTCTAGGGGGTGGAGGGGAGCTGTTTTTT.

This clone was observed a handful of times. This sequence joins TRBV5-5 and TRBJ1-6; D remains unclear. Germline loops: CDR1 SGHKS, CDR2 YYEKEE (reference sequence). V lost 3 bases to trimming and J lost 8 bases, with 12 bases between them. The CDR3 runs 14 residues. CDR3 region: CASSSRHEDSPLHF. The CDR3 coding sequence is TGTGCCAGCAGCTCTCGGCACGAGGATTCACCCCTCCACTTT.

The chain couples TRBV2 to TRBJ1-6, with D perhaps TRBD1 (5 bases). V lost 3 bases to trimming and J lost 5 bases, with 11 bases between them. This CDR3 is 15 amino acids long. The germline gives CDR1 SNHLY, CDR2 FYNNEI. CDR3 sequence reads: CASSEVRGNNSPLHF. The CDR3 nucleotides are TGTGCCAGCAGTGAGGTTAGGGGAAATAATTCACCCCTCCACTTT.

V and J are TRBV16 and TRBJ1-4; 9 bases line up with TRBD1. With V trimmed by 0 bases and J by 5 bases, 7 bases remained unmatched. The CDR3 totals 17 residues. Germline V gene sequence: CDR1 KGHSY, CDR2 FQNENV. CDR3: CASSQSQDRGTNEKLFF. The CDR3 bases are TGTGCCAGCAGCCAATCTCAGGACAGGGGTACGAATGAAAAACTGTTTTTT.

DNA of the CDR3: TGCGCCAGCAGCTTGGTTAGCGGGAGGGCAAATGAGCAGTTCTTC. Its translation is CASSLVSGRANEQFF. V gene TRBV5-1 combines with J gene TRBJ2-1; 11 bases align to TRBD2. Germline CDR1 and CDR2: SGHRS and YFSETQ. This CDR3 is built from 15 residues. Unmatched junction bases numbered 3, after V lost 0 bases and J lost 7 bases.

This chain links TRBV7-2 with TRBJ2-3; D is ambiguous. In germline, CDR1 is SGHTA, CDR2 FQGNSA. V was cut by 0 bases and J by 8 bases, with 15 bases left in between. There are 15 residues in the CDR3. CDR3 in amino acids: CASSLAEARIGTQYF. CDR3 DNA: TGTGCCAGCAGCTTAGCTGAGGCCCGTATAGGTACGCAGTATTTT. Supplemented by reference TRBV7-2 and TRBJ2-3, the full variable domain reads GAGVSQSPSNKVTEKGKDVELRCDPISGHTALYWYRQSLGQGLEFLIYFQGNSAPDKSGLPSDRFSAERTGGSVSTLTIQRTQQEDSAVYLCASSLAEARIGTQYFGPGTRLTVL.

The chain uses TRBV15 and TRBJ1-1, with 8 bases lining up with TRBD1. The germline V gene encodes CDR1 LNHNV and CDR2 YYDKDF (reference sequence). The V segment lost 4 bases and the J segment 5 bases; nucleotides outside the gene matches: 6. This CDR3 comprises 14 residues. Written as DNA, the CDR3 is TGTGCCACCAGCATCTGGACAGGGCGGACTGAAGCTTTCTTT. This codes for CATSIWTGRTEAFF.

The chain has TRBV6-5 and TRBJ1-2; 8 bases line up with TRBD1. CDR1 and CDR2 (germline): MNHEY, SVGAGI. The CDR3 length is 15 residues. The junction had 10 bases not matched to a gene; V was cut back by 2 bases and J by 8 bases. The CDR3 region is CASSYVTGDVRGYTF. The CDR3 DNA is TGTGCCAGCAGTTACGTGACAGGGGACGTAAGGGGCTACACCTTC.

The chain uses TRBV4-2 and TRBJ2-1, with 14 bases lining up with TRBD2. V was clipped by 0 bases and J by 6 bases; unmatched bases: 1. Germline V gives CDR1 LGHNA, CDR2 YNFKEQ. The length of the CDR3 is 16 residues. The DNA of the CDR3 is TGTGCCAGCAGCCAAGAGGGACTAGCGGGAGCCAATGAGCAGTTCTTC. Translation gives CASSQEGLAGANEQFF.

The genes are TRBV6-2 or TRBV6-3 and TRBJ1-5, with 12 bases aligning to TRBD1. Germline values: CDR1 MNHEY, CDR2 SVGEGT. The CDR3 runs to 19 residues. The V segment lost 5 bases and the J segment 0 bases; nucleotides outside the gene matches: 11. CDR3 in amino acids: CASSIIPGQGAHSNQPQHF. The CDR3 coding sequence is TGTGCCAGCAGTATAATTCCGGGACAGGGGGCACATAGCAATCAGCCCCAGCATTTT.

The chain employs TRBV2 and TRBJ2-7; 7 bases line up with TRBD2. The CDR3 runs to 14 residues. CDR1 is SNHLY and CDR2 is FYNNEI in the germline V gene. J lost 4 bases, V lost 2 bases, and 5 bases had no gene match. The CDR3 region is CASSESGAGYEQYF. The CDR3 nucleotides read TGTGCCAGCAGTGAAAGCGGGGCCGGGTACGAGCAGTACTTC. The full variable domain, its missing parts supplied by reference TRBV2 and TRBJ2-7, is EPEVTQTPSHQVTQMGQEVILRCVPISNHLYFYWYRQILGQKVEFLVSFYNNEISEKSEIFDDQFSVERPDGSNFTLKIRSTKLEDSAMYFCASSESGAGYEQYFGPGTRLTVT.